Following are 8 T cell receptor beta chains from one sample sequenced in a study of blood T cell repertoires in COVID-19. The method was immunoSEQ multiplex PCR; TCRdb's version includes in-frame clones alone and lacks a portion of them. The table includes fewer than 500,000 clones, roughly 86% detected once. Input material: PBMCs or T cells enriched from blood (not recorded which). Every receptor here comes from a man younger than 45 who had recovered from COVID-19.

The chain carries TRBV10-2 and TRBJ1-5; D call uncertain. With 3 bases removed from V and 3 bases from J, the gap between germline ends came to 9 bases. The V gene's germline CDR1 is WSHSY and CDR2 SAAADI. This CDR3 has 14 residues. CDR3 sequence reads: CASSDKQVNQPQHF. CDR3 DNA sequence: TGCGCCAGCAGTGATAAACAAGTCAATCAGCCCCAGCATTTT.

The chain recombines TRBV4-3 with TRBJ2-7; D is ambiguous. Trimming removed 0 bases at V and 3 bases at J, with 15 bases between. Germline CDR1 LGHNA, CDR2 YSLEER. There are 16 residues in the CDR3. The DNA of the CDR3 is TGCGCCAGCAGCCAAGATGTTACAATGGCCCACTACGAGCAGTACTTC. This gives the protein CASSQDVTMAHYEQYF.

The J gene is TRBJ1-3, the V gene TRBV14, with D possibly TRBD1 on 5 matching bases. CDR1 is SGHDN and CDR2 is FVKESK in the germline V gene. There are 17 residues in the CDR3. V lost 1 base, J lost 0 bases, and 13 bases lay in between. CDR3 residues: CASSQALDRFSGNTIYF. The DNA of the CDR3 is TGTGCCAGCAGCCAAGCCCTCGACAGATTCTCTGGAAACACCATATATTTT.

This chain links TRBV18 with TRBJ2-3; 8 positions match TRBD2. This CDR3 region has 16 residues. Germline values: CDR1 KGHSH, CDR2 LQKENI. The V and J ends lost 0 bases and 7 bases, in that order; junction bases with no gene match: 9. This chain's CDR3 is CASSPPRAGVHHTQYF. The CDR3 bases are TGTGCCAGCTCACCACCGAGAGCGGGGGTTCATCATACGCAGTATTTT.

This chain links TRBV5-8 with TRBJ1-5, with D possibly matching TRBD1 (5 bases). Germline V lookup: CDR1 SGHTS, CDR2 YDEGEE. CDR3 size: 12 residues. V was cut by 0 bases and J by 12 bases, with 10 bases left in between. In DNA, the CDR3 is TGTGCCAGCAGCTTGGCCCCTCAGGGCCAGCATTTT. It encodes CASSLAPQGQHF.

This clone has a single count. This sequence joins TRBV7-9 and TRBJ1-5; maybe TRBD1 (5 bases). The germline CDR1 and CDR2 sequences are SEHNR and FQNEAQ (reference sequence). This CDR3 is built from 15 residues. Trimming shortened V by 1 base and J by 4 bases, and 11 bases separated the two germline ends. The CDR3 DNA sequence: TGTGCCAGCAGCTTAGGAGCAGGGCCAAATCAGCCCCAGCATTTT. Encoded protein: CASSLGAGPNQPQHF.

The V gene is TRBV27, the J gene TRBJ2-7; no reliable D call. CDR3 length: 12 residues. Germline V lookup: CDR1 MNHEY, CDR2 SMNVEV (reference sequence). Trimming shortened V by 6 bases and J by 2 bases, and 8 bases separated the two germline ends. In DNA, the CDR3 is TGTGCCAGCAGGGTCAGTCCCTACGAGCAGTACTTC. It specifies CASRVSPYEQYF.

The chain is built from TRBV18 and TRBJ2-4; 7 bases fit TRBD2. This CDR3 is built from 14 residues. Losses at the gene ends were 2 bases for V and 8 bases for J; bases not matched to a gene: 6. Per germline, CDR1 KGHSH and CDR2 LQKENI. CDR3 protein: CASSPVKGGDIQYF. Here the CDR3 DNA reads TGTGCCAGCTCACCAGTAAAGGGAGGGGACATTCAGTACTTC.